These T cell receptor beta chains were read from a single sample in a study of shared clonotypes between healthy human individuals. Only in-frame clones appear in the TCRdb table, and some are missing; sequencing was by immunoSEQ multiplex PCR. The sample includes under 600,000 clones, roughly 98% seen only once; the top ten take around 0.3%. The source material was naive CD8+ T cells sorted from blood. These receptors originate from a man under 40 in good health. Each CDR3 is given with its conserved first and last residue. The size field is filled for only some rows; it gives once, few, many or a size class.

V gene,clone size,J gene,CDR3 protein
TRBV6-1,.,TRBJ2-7,CASSERVGPFSSYEQYF
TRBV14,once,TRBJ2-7,CASSQGLAATNYEQYF
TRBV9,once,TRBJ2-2,CASSDRRGGVAGELFF
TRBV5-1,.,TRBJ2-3,CASSLRPGGTDTQYF
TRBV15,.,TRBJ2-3,CATKPEPVTPDTQYF
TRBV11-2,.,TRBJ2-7,CASSLAGEQYF
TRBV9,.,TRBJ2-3,CASSEREIGDTQYF
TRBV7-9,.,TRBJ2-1,CASIPSEQHEQFF
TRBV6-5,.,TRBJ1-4,CASSYTGTGGEKLFF
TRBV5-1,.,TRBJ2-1,CASSSFGQQMEQFF
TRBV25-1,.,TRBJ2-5,CASTGGWSEETQYF
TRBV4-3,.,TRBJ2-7,CASSLGKSSYEQYF
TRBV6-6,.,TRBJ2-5,CASSYLGAGSETQYF
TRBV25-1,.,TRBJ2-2,CASSGVTGELFF
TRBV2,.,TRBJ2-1,CASKDRYNEQFF
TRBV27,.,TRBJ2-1,CASSFGAGGNNEQFF
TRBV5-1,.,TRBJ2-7,CASSLESTGFDEQYF